The 12 T cell receptor beta chains reported below all come from one sample, sequenced in a study of T cell repertoires in ileal Crohn's disease. Time point defined: neoterminal ileum biopsy at postoperative endoscopy, about 6 months after surgery. Measured with immunoSEQ multiplex PCR; TCRdb has only the in-frame clones, and not every one. The data hold 55,000 to 65,000 clones, with 85% to 90% observed a single time. Material for sequencing was ileal tissue. Receptor source: an adult with Crohn's disease.

This clone was observed a single time. J is TRBJ2-3 and V is TRBV15; D remains ambiguous. The CDR3 covers 12 residues. V was shortened by 5 bases and J by 7 bases, with 10 bases between the two germline ends. CDR1 and CDR2 from the germline V gene are LNHNV and YYDKDF (reference sequence). As DNA, the CDR3 is TGTGCCACCAGCGCTTACGAGCATACGCAGTATTTT. It is translated as CATSAYEHTQYF.

Only one count was recorded for this clone. The CDR3 loop reads CASSPDRVGGYTF. In DNA form, the CDR3 reads TGTGCCAGCAGCCCGGACAGGGTTGGAGGCTACACCTTC. The rearrangement links TRBV28 to TRBJ1-2; TRBD1 aligns across 8 bases. Germline V gene data show CDR1 as MDHEN and CDR2 as SYDVKM. This CDR3 is built from 13 residues. The ends lost 6 bases at V and 8 bases at J; junction bases unmatched: 8.

V usage is TRBV14 and J usage is TRBJ1-2; tentative D call: TRBD1 (6 bases). Germline-derived CDR1 and CDR2 are SGHDN and FVKESK. V dropped 1 base and J dropped 6 bases, with 12 bases sitting between them. The CDR3 spans 14 residues. CDR3 sequence (DNA): TGTGCCAGCAGCCAAGGGCCAGGGGCTAATGGCTACACCTTC. The encoded protein is CASSQGPGANGYTF.

The V gene is TRBV5-1, the J gene TRBJ1-3, with a tentative D call TRBD1 (6 bases). Germline CDR1 reads SGHRS; CDR2 reads YFSETQ. This CDR3 is built from 18 residues. The V gene lost 4 bases and the J gene lost 2 bases, with 22 bases spanning the gap. The CDR3 DNA reads TGCGCCAGCAGCCTTGGCGGCGTTCAGGGGAATACTGGAAACACCATATATTTT. This encodes CASSLGGVQGNTGNTIYF.

This rearrangement joins TRBV15 to TRBJ2-4; TRBD1 is a possible D gene (6 bases). CDR1 is LNHNV, CDR2 YYDKDF, per germline (reference sequence). The ends were cut back, 3 bases at V and 8 bases at J, with 11 bases in the middle. The CDR3 runs 13 residues. In DNA form, the CDR3 reads TGTGCCACCAGCAGTGGGGGCCTGGACATTCAGTACTTC. This codes for CATSSGGLDIQYF.

The J gene is TRBJ2-6, the V gene TRBV7-9, with 12 bases aligning to TRBD2. Per germline, CDR1 SEHNR and CDR2 FQNEAQ (reference sequence). J was trimmed by 3 bases and V by 6 bases; bases with no gene match: 9. The CDR3 has 18 residues. CDR3 amino acids: CASSRTTSGGIGANVLTF. The CDR3, as DNA: TGTGCCAGCAGTCGAACGACTAGCGGGGGAATTGGGGCCAACGTCCTGACTTTC.

This clone has only one observation. The rearrangement joins TRBV4-1 to TRBJ1-3; possible D gene TRBD1, 6 bases. Trimming removed 4 bases at V and 2 bases at J, with 18 bases between. The germline V gene has CDR1 MGHRA and CDR2 YSYEKL. This CDR3 is built from 17 residues. CDR3 loop: CASSRITTTGAGNTIYF. Written as DNA, the CDR3 is TGCGCCAGCAGCCGGATCACCACGACAGGTGCTGGAAACACCATATATTTT.

The V gene is TRBV7-9, the J gene TRBJ2-7; D remains ambiguous. Germline lookup yields CDR1 SEHNR and CDR2 FQNEAQ (reference sequence). This CDR3 spans 16 amino acids. V shed 5 bases and J shed 4 bases, with 21 bases lying between them. Here the CDR3 DNA reads TGTGCCAGCAGCCCTGCAGGATTTTCGCTCTATTACGAGCAGTACTTC. It translates to CASSPAGFSLYYEQYF.

This rearrangement joins TRBV5-6 to TRBJ2-1; 12 nucleotides agree with TRBD2. This CDR3 comprises 17 residues. Looked up from germline, CDR1 is SGHDT and CDR2 is YYEEEE. Germline trimming cut 4 bases from V and 3 bases from J; bases unmatched to any gene: 8. In DNA form, the CDR3 reads TGTGCCAGCAGCCCGAGGACTAGCGGGATAGACTACAATGAGCAGTTCTTC. Translated: CASSPRTSGIDYNEQFF.

There are a few counts of this clone. The chain joins TRBV29-1 to TRBJ2-1, with D perhaps TRBD2 (5 bases). V shed 7 bases and J shed 0 bases, with 7 bases lying between them. In germline, CDR1 is SQVTM, CDR2 ANQGSEA. The CDR3 length is 12 residues. The CDR3 nucleotides read TGCAGCGGGAGGAGCTCCTACAATGAGCAGTTCTTC. Its translation is CSGRSSYNEQFF.

The sample holds one count of this clone. The J gene is TRBJ1-5, the V gene TRBV28; a weak D match, TRBD1 (6 bases). Germline V gene data show CDR1 as MDHEN and CDR2 as SYDVKM. Trimming removed 8 bases at V and 7 bases at J, with 15 bases between. The CDR3 has 13 amino acids. This CDR3 is CASLQGLWQPQHF. CDR3 nucleotides: TGTGCCAGCTTACAGGGTTTGTGGCAGCCCCAGCATTTT.

This clone has more than one count but fewer than ten. The chain combines TRBV19 with TRBJ2-2; 8 nucleotides agree with TRBD1. Losses at the gene ends were 5 bases for V and 6 bases for J; bases not matched to a gene: 11. Germline loops: CDR1 LNHDA, CDR2 SQIVND (reference sequence). This CDR3 comprises 16 residues. The DNA for the CDR3 is TGTGCCAGTAGTGGCAGGGGGCGCGGTACGCCCGGGGAGCTGTTTTTT. It yields the protein CASSGRGRGTPGELFF.